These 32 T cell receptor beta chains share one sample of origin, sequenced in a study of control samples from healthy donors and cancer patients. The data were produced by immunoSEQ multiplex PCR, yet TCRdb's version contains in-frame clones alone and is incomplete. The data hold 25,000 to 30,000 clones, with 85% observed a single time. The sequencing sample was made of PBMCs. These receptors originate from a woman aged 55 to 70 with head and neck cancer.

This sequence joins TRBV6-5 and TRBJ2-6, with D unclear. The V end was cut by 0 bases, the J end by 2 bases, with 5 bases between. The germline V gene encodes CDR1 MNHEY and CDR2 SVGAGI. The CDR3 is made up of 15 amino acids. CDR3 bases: TGTGCCAGCAGTTACTCGGGGACTGGGGCCAACGTCCTGACTTTC. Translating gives CASSYSGTGANVLTF.

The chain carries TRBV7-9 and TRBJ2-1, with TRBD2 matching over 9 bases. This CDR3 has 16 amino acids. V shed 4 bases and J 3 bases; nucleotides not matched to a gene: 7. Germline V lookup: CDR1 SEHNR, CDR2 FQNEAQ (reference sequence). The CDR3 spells CASSSLAGVNYNEQFF. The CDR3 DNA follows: TGTGCCAGCAGCTCGTTAGCGGGAGTTAACTACAATGAGCAGTTCTTC. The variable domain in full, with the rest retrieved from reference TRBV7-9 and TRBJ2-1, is DTGVSQNPRHKITKRGQNVTFRCDPISEHNRLYWYRQTLGQGPEFLTYFQNEAQLEKSRLLSDRFSAERPKGSFSTLEIQRTEQGDSAMYLCASSSLAGVNYNEQFFGPGTRLTVL.

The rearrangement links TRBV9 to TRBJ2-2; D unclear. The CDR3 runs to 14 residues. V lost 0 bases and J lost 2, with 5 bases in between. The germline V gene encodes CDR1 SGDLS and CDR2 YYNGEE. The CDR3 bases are TGTGCCAGCAGCGTAGTGGGAAACACCGGGGAGCTGTTTTTT. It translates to CASSVVGNTGELFF.

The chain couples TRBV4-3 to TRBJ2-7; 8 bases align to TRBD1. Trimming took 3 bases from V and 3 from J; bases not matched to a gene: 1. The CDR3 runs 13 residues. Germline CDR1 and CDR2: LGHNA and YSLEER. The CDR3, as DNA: TGCGCCAGCAGCCACGACAGGGGCTACGAGCAGTACTTC. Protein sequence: CASSHDRGYEQYF.

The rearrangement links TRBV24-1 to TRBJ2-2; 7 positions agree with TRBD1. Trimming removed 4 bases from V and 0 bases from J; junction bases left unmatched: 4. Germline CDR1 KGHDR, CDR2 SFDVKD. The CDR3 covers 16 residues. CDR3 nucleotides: TGTGCCACCAGTGACCCTGGACAGGCGAACACCGGGGAGCTGTTTTTT. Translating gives CATSDPGQANTGELFF.

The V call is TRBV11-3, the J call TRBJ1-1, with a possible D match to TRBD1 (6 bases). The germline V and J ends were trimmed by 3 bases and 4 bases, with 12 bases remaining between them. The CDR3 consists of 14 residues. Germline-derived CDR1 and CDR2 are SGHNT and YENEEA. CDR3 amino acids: CASSFGRGSTEAFF. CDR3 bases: TGTGCCAGCAGCTTTGGCAGGGGATCCACTGAAGCTTTCTTT.

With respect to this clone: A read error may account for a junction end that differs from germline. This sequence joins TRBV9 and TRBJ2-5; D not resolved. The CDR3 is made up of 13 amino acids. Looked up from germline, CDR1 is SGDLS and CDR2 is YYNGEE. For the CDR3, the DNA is TGTGCCAGCAGCGTAGATCCCCAAAAGACCCAGTACTTC. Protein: CASSVDPQKTQYF.

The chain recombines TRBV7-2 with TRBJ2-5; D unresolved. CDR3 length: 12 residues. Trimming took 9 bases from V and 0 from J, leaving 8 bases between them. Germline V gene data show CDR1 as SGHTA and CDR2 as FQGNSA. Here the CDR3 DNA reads TGTGCCAGTCGGGCCCACCAAGAGACCCAGTACTTC. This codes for CASRAHQETQYF.

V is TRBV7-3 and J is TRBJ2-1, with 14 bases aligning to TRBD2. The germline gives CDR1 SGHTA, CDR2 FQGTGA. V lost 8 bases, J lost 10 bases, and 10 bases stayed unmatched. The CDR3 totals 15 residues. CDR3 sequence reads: CASSPGLAGEREQFF. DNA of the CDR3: TGTGCCAGCTCCCCGGGACTAGCGGGAGAAAGGGAGCAGTTCTTC.

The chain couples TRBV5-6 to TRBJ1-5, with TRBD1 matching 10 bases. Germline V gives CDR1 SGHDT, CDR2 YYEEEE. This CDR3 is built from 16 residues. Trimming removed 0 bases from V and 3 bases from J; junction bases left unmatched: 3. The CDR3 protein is CASSLGGTGANQPQHF. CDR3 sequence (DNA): TGTGCCAGCAGCTTGGGGGGGACAGGGGCCAATCAGCCCCAGCATTTT.

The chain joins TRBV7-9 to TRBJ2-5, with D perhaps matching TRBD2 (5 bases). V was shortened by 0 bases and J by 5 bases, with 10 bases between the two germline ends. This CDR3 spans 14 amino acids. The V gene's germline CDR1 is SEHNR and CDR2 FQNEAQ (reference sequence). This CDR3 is CASSLAGLSETQYF. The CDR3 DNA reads TGTGCCAGCAGCTTAGCTGGACTGTCGGAGACCCAGTACTTC.

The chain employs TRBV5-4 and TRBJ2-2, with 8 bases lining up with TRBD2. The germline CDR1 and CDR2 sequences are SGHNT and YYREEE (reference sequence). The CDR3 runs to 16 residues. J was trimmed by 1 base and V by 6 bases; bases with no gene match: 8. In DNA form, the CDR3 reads TGTGCCAGCACCCAGAAGACTAGCGAGAACACCGGGGAGCTGTTTTTT. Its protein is CASTQKTSENTGELFF.

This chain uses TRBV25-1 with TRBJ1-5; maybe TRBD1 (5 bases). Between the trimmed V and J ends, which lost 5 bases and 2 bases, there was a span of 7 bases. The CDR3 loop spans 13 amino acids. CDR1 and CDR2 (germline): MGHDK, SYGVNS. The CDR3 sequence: CASSTGGNQPQHF. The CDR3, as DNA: TGTGCCAGCAGTACAGGAGGCAATCAGCCCCAGCATTTT.

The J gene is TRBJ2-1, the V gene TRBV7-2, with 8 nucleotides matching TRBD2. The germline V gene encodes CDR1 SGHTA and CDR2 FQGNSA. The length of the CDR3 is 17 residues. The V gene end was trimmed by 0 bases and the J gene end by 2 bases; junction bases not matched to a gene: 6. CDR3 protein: CASSLALGSGAYNEQFF. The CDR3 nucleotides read TGTGCCAGCAGCTTAGCCTTGGGTAGCGGGGCCTACAATGAGCAGTTCTTC.

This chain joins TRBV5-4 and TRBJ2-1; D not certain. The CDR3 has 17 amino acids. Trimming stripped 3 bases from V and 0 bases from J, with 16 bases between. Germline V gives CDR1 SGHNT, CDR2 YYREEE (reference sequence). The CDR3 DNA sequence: TGTGCCAGCAGCTCCACCCGCGGTGGCAGCTCCTACAATGAGCAGTTCTTC. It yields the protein CASSSTRGGSSYNEQFF.

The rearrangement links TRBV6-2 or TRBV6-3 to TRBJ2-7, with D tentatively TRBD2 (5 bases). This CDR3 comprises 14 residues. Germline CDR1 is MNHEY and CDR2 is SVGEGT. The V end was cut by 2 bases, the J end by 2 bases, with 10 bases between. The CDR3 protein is CASSYTGYPYEQYF. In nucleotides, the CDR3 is TGTGCCAGCAGTTACACGGGGTATCCCTACGAGCAGTACTTC.

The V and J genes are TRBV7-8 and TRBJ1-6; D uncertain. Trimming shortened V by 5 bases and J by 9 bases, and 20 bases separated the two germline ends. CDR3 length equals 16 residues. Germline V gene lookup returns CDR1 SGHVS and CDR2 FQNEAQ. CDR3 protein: CASSRRRPVLGSPLHF. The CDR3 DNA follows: TGTGCCAGCAGCCGACGTCGACCCGTCCTTGGTTCACCCCTCCACTTT.

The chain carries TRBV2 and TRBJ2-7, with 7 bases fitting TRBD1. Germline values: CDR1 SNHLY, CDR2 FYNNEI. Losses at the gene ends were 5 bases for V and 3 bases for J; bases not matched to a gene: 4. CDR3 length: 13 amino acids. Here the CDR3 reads CASSTGVLYEQYF. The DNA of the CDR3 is TGTGCCAGCAGTACAGGGGTACTCTACGAGCAGTACTTC.

CDR3 nucleotide sequence: TGTGCCAGCAGTGAGAAGACTGAAGCTTTCTTT. Translated, it gives CASSEKTEAFF. The chain combines TRBV25-1 with TRBJ1-1; no reliable D call. This CDR3 comprises 11 residues. V was pared by 3 bases and J by 5 bases, with 4 bases between. Germline assignment: CDR1 MGHDK and CDR2 SYGVNS.

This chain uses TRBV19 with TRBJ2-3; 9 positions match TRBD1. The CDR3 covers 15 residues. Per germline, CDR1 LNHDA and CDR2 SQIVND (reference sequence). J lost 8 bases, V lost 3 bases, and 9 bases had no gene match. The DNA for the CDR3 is TGTGCCAGTAGTATGGAGGGACAGACAGGGGGTACGCAGTATTTT. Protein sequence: CASSMEGQTGGTQYF.

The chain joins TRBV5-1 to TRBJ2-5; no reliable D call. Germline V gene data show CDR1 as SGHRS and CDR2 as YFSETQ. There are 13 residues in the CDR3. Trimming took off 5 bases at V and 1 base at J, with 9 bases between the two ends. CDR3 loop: CASRVGPQETQYF. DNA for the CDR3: TGCGCCAGCAGGGTGGGCCCCCAAGAGACCCAGTACTTC.

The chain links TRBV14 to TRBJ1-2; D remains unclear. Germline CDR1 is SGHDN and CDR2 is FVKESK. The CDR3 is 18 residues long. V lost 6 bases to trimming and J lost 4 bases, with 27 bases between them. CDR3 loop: CASRDTTRGMYETYGYTF. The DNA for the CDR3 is TGTGCCAGCAGAGATACGACGCGAGGAATGTATGAGACCTATGGCTACACCTTC.

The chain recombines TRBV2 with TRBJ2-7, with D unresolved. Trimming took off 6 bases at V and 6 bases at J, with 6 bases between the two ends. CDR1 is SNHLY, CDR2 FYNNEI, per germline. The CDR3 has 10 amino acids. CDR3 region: CASRAAEQYF. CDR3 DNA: TGTGCCAGCAGGGCAGCCGAGCAGTACTTC.

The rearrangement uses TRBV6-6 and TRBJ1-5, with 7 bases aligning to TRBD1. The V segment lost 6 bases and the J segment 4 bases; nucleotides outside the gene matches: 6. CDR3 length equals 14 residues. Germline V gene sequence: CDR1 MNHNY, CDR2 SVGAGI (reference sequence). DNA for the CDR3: TGTGCCAGCAGACGGGACAGTGCTAATCAGCCCCAGCATTTT. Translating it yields CASRRDSANQPQHF.

As DNA, the CDR3 is TGCGCCAGCAGCCAGGGGTTGGAGGGCTTCCAAGAGACCCAGTACTTC. Translation gives CASSQGLEGFQETQYF. The chain uses TRBV4-3 and TRBJ2-5; weak D call: TRBD2 (6 bases). This CDR3 has 16 amino acids. V lost 3 bases and J 1 base, leaving 15 bases between the germline ends. Germline V gene sequence: CDR1 LGHNA, CDR2 YSLEER.

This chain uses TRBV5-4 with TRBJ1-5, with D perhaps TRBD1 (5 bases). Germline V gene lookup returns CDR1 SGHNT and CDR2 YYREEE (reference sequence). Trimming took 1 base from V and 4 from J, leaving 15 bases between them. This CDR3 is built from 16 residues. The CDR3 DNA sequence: TGTGCCAGCAGCTTGTGGGGGGGAAGGTCGAATCAGCCCCAGCATTTT. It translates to CASSLWGGRSNQPQHF.

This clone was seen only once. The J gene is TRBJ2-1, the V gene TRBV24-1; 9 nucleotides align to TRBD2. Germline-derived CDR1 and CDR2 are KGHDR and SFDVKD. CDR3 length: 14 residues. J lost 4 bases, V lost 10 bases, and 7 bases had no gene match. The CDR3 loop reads CATETSGDYNEQFF. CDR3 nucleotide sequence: TGTGCCACTGAGACTAGCGGAGATTACAATGAGCAGTTCTTC.

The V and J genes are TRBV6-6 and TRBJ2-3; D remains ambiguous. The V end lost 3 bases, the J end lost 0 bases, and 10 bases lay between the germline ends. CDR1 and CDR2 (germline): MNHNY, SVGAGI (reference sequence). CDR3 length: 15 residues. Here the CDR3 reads CASSYGSTSTDTQYF. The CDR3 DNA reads TGTGCCAGCAGTTATGGATCAACTAGCACAGATACGCAGTATTTT.

The CDR3 sequence: CASSLGQNTDTQYF. CDR3 nucleotide sequence: TGCGCCAGCAGCTTGGGACAGAACACAGATACGCAGTATTTT. V and J are TRBV5-1 and TRBJ2-3; tentatively, D is TRBD1 (5 bases). Germline V gives CDR1 SGHRS, CDR2 YFSETQ. The CDR3 length is 14 residues. Between the trimmed V and J ends, which lost 0 bases and 2 bases, there was a span of 7 bases. The whole variable domain, remainder taken from reference TRBV5-1 and TRBJ2-3, is KAGVTQTPRYLIKTRGQQVTLSCSPISGHRSVSWYQQTPGQGLQFLFEYFSETQRNKGNFPGRFSGRQFSNSRSEMNVSTLELGDSALYLCASSLGQNTDTQYFGPGTRLTVL.

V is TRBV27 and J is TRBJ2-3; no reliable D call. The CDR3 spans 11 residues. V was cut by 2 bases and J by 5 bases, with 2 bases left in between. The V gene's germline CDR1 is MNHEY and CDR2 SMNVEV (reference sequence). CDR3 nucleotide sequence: TGTGCCAGCAGTTTAAGAGATACGCAGTATTTT. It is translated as CASSLRDTQYF.

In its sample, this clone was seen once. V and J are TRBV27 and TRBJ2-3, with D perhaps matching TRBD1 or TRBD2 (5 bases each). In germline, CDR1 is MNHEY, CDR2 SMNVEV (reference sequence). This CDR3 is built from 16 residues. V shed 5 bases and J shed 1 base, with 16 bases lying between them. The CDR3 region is CASSLGVARGTDTQYF. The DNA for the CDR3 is TGTGCCAGCAGTCTAGGGGTAGCGAGGGGCACAGATACGCAGTATTTT.

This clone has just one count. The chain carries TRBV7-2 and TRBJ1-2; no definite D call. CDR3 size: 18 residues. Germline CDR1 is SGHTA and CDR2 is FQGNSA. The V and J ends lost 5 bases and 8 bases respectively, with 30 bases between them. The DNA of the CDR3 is TGTGCCAGCAGCCCTGCCTTCGTAGACGCAGGAGGTACTAAAGGCTACACCTTC. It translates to CASSPAFVDAGGTKGYTF.